A single sample is the source of the 9 T cell receptor beta chains below, sequenced in a study of T cell changes during pregnancy in multiple sclerosis. TCRdb's copy holds only in-frame clones and misses some; the assay was immunoSEQ multiplex PCR. Among some 58,000 clones listed, about 96% were seen once. The material was CD8+ T cells from peripheral blood mononuclear cells, obtained after pregnancy. These receptors originate from a female donor with multiple sclerosis, enrolled in a pregnancy study.

The gene calls are TRBV7-6 and TRBJ2-3; D uncertain. Trimming took 5 bases from V and 2 from J, leaving 8 bases between them. Per germline, CDR1 SGHVS and CDR2 FNYEAQ. The CDR3 extends over 13 amino acids. CDR3 region: CASSRLNTDTQYF. As DNA, the CDR3 is TGTGCCAGCAGCCGGTTGAACACAGATACGCAGTATTTT.

V gene TRBV9 combines with J gene TRBJ2-7; weak D call: TRBD1 (5 bases). Looked up from germline, CDR1 is SGDLS and CDR2 is YYNGEE. Trimming took off 0 bases at V and 1 base at J, with 11 bases between the two ends. CDR3 length: 15 amino acids. CDR3 coding DNA: TGTGCCAGCAGCGTAGGGGGCAGTTATTCCTACGAGCAGTACTTC. Translation gives CASSVGGSYSYEQYF.

V is TRBV27 and J is TRBJ2-7; 7 bases line up with TRBD2. V lost 8 bases, J lost 7 bases, and 17 bases stayed unmatched. CDR3 length: 15 residues. The germline CDR1 and CDR2 sequences are MNHEY and SMNVEV (reference sequence). The CDR3 bases are TGTGCCAGCGGCTTAACCGGGACGGGGGGTCGGGAGCAGTACTTC. Its protein is CASGLTGTGGREQYF.

The chain is built from TRBV7-8 and TRBJ1-2; D gene ambiguous. The CDR3 length is 16 residues. Trimming cost V 5 bases and J 0 bases, with 16 bases left between them. CDR1 and CDR2 from the germline V gene are SGHVS and FQNEAQ. DNA of the CDR3: TGTGCCAGCAGCCCAAGGAGGACGAGGGCTAACTATGGCTACACCTTC. Amino acids: CASSPRRTRANYGYTF.

This rearrangement joins TRBV7-9 to TRBJ2-2; D unresolved. The CDR3 sequence is 15 residues long. The V gene's germline CDR1 is SEHNR and CDR2 FQNEAQ (reference sequence). The V gene lost 4 bases and the J gene lost 0 bases, with 9 bases spanning the gap. The CDR3 reads CASSSRVTNTGELFF. CDR3 in DNA: TGTGCCAGCAGCTCCCGGGTCACGAACACCGGGGAGCTGTTTTTT. Full variable domain (outside the CDR3, taken from reference TRBV7-9 and TRBJ2-2): DTGVSQNPRHKITKRGQNVTFRCDPISEHNRLYWYRQTLGQGPEFLTYFQNEAQLEKSRLLSDRFSAERPKGSFSTLEIQRTEQGDSAMYLCASSSRVTNTGELFFGEGSRLTVL.

The V and J genes are TRBV13 and TRBJ2-7, with D possibly TRBD1 on 6 matching bases. This CDR3 has 14 amino acids. Germline CDR1 and CDR2: PRHDT and FYEKMQ (reference sequence). Trimming removed 2 bases from V and 5 bases from J, with 13 bases in between. Written as DNA, the CDR3 is TGTGCCAGCAGCTTAAGGGGGAGAGATAACGAGCAGTACTTC. This sequence encodes CASSLRGRDNEQYF.

This rearrangement joins TRBV15 to TRBJ2-1, with 9 bases lining up with TRBD1. CDR1 and CDR2 (germline): LNHNV, YYDKDF (reference sequence). This CDR3 is 14 amino acids long. V lost 3 bases to trimming and J lost 3 bases; unmatched junction nucleotides: 0. Here the CDR3 DNA reads TGTGCCACCAGCAGGGACAGGGGCTACAATGAGCAGTTCTTC. It codes for CATSRDRGYNEQFF.

The rearrangement joins TRBV10-3 to TRBJ2-7; tentatively, D is TRBD2 (5 bases). CDR3 size: 13 residues. The germline CDR1 and CDR2 sequences are ENHRY and SYGVKD. Trimming stripped 3 bases from V and 0 bases from J, with 6 bases between. Written as DNA, the CDR3 is TGTGCCATCAGTGACCGGGGCTCCTACGAGCAGTACTTC. Its protein is CAISDRGSYEQYF.

V usage is TRBV27 and J usage is TRBJ1-5; D gene unclear. Per germline, CDR1 MNHEY and CDR2 SMNVEV (reference sequence). The CDR3 is made up of 13 amino acids. The V end was cut by 3 bases, the J end by 4 bases, with 7 bases between. CDR3 protein: CASSLFRNQPQHF. The DNA of the CDR3 is TGTGCCAGCAGTTTGTTTCGTAATCAGCCCCAGCATTTT.